The text below deals with one TCR beta chain. Some clones are missing from TCRdb's copy, which holds only in-frame ones; the method was immunoSEQ multiplex PCR. The sample comprises more than 550,000 clones, about 87% of which are singletons, and 0.0094% rests with the top ten. Germline CDR1 SGHDT, CDR2 YYEEEE. The V segment lost 0 bases and the J segment 6 bases; nucleotides outside the gene matches: 16. CDR3 size: 18 residues. This specimen comes from a study of shared T cell receptors in the human thymus. This sample also appeared in a second study, on human thymus T cells. That work states: Healthy Finnish infants undergoing corrective surgery for congenital heart defects provided the donor material. Thymus tissue was removed during corrective cardiac surgery. Thymic and blood repertoires appeared to carry a bias in their V and J gene usage. What related research reported was that thymic repertoires overlapped highly among unrelated individuals.

This chain uses TRBV5-6 with TRBJ1-2; 8 nucleotides align to TRBD1. The specimen was thymocytes. The clonotype was recovered from a boy under two years old with a congenital heart defect. CDR3 in amino acids: CASSLERPGQGRVNGYTF. CDR3 nucleotide sequence: TGTGCCAGCAGCTTGGAAAGACCAGGACAGGGAAGAGTGAATGGCTACACCTTC.